The sample holds a few counts of the clone carrying this TCR beta chain. Its target is unknown. This sample is drawn from a study of beta chain features in type 1 diabetes. Study details: Age, gender, cell numbers and subset yield matched between patients and controls. Overall study findings and caveats: More deletions and fewer insertions at VDJ junctions were seen in type 1 diabetes patients. Sequencing from cDNA could over-represent high-TCR-expressing cells.

What was sequenced were expressed TCRB transcripts, since all of the isolated RNA had been reverse transcribed. Method: immunoSEQ multiplex PCR; TCRdb's copy keeps in-frame clones and lacks some. The sample yields some 230,000 clones, 9.6% seen once. A CD45RO/CCR7/CD25/CD127/CD95/CD27 panel sorted naive, central memory, regulatory and stem cell-like memory CD4+ cells. This CDR3 contains 14 residues. Germline V lookup: CDR1 MNHNY, CDR2 SVGAGI (reference sequence). V lost 2 bases to trimming and J lost 6 bases, with 13 bases between them. The J gene is TRBJ1-1, the V gene TRBV6-6, with D uncertain. The sample was naive CD4+ T cells from blood. The TCR comes from a woman aged 18-29 years in good health. The DNA for the CDR3 is TGTGCCAGCAGTTACAACACCCAGGCCCCTGAAGCTTTCTTT. This encodes CASSYNTQAPEAFF.